A single sample gave rise to the 19 T cell receptor beta chains below, sequenced in a study of T cell responses to AZD1222 COVID-19 vaccine. Clones were sequenced by immunoSEQ multiplex PCR, and TCRdb holds only the in-frame ones, with some missing. The sample carries 100,000 to 150,000 clones, 80% to 90% recorded once. The sequencing used peripheral blood, collected on day 0 of AZD1222 vaccination. The receptors stem from an adult in good health.

The rearrangement joins TRBV6-1 to TRBJ2-2, with D perhaps TRBD1 (5 bases). The CDR3 is 13 residues long. Trimming stripped 3 bases from V and 5 bases from J, with 7 bases between. Germline-derived CDR1 and CDR2 are MNHNS and SASEGT. The CDR3 DNA reads as TGTGCCAGCAGTGACAGGGCAACCGGGGAGCTGTTTTTT. It encodes CASSDRATGELFF.

V and J are TRBV7-9 and TRBJ2-3, with a tentative D call TRBD2 (5 bases). There are 13 residues in the CDR3. Between the trimmed V and J ends, which lost 1 base and 7 bases, there was a span of 9 bases. CDR1 is SEHNR, CDR2 FQNEAQ, per germline (reference sequence). The CDR3 here is CASSLGGSNTQYF. The CDR3 DNA reads as TGTGCCAGCAGCTTAGGCGGGTCAAATACGCAGTATTTT.

The chain uses TRBV27 and TRBJ2-5; D not certain. This CDR3 region has 16 residues. V was trimmed by 4 bases and J by 5 bases, leaving 20 bases between them. Germline CDR1 MNHEY, CDR2 SMNVEV (reference sequence). CDR3 DNA: TGTGCCAGCAGTTCCCGGGTCGGTAGCTTTTTCGAGACCCAGTACTTC. Translated, it gives CASSSRVGSFFETQYF.

This chain uses TRBV7-3 with TRBJ1-2; maybe TRBD1 (6 bases). CDR3 size: 14 residues. Germline V gene data show CDR1 as SGHTA and CDR2 as FQGTGA. V lost 1 base, J lost 6 bases, and 12 bases lay in between. CDR3: CASSLNKGVHGYTF. The CDR3 DNA reads as TGTGCCAGCAGCTTAAACAAGGGGGTCCATGGCTACACCTTC. The variable domain in full, with the rest retrieved from reference TRBV7-3 and TRBJ1-2, is GAGVSQTPSNKVTEKGKYVELRCDPISGHTALYWYRQSLGQGPEFLIYFQGTGAADDSGLPNDRFFAVRPEGSVSTLKIQRTERGDSAVYLCASSLNKGVHGYTFGSGTRLTVV.

J is TRBJ2-7 and V is TRBV28, with 9 bases lining up with TRBD2. Germline V gene sequence: CDR1 MDHEN, CDR2 SYDVKM. CDR3 length: 14 residues. The V segment lost 5 bases and the J segment 6 bases; nucleotides outside the gene matches: 8. The CDR3, as DNA: TGTGCCAGCAGTCTGGGACTAGCCGGGGCCGAGCAGTACTTC. This translates into CASSLGLAGAEQYF.

This chain joins TRBV2 and TRBJ2-7; D unresolved. This CDR3 has 12 amino acids. V lost 4 bases, J lost 2 bases, and 6 bases lay in between. CDR1 is SNHLY and CDR2 is FYNNEI in the germline V gene. The CDR3 DNA is TGTGCCAGCAGTGTTGGCACCTACGAGCAGTACTTC. Encoded protein: CASSVGTYEQYF.

V usage is TRBV7-6 and J usage is TRBJ2-1; 8 positions match TRBD2. Trimming removed 5 bases from V and 8 bases from J; junction bases left unmatched: 14. The length of the CDR3 is 16 residues. CDR1 is SGHVS and CDR2 is FNYEAQ in the germline V gene. The CDR3 region is CASSLSGGGGWDEQFF. The CDR3 DNA reads TGTGCCAGCAGCCTCAGCGGGGGAGGAGGATGGGATGAGCAGTTCTTC.

The rearrangement joins TRBV7-3 to TRBJ1-1; possibly TRBD1 for D (5 bases). V was trimmed by 4 bases and J by 3 bases, leaving 12 bases between them. Germline V lookup: CDR1 SGHTA, CDR2 FQGTGA. The CDR3 contains 14 residues. CDR3 in DNA: TGTGCCAGCAGCTCGACGAGGGGTGACACTGAAGCTTTCTTT. Encoded protein: CASSSTRGDTEAFF.

The chain carries TRBV27 and TRBJ1-2, with D possibly matching TRBD1 (6 bases). Germline assignment: CDR1 MNHEY and CDR2 SMNVEV (reference sequence). The CDR3 runs to 15 residues. V was trimmed by 2 bases and J by 5 bases, leaving 15 bases between them. CDR3 sequence: CASSLRRQADYGYTF. The DNA for the CDR3 is TGTGCCAGCAGTTTACGGCGACAGGCTGATTATGGCTACACCTTC.

CDR3 residues: CASSPATLGGLYGYTF. The DNA of the CDR3 is TGTGCCAGCAGCCCTGCAACCCTAGGAGGACTCTATGGCTACACCTTC. V and J are TRBV5-5 and TRBJ1-2; D gene ambiguous. Per the germline V gene, CDR1 is SGHKS and CDR2 is YYEKEE (reference sequence). V lost 4 bases and J 4 bases, leaving 20 bases between the germline ends. The CDR3 has 16 amino acids.

The gene calls are TRBV2 and TRBJ2-5, with a tentative D call TRBD2 (7 bases). Germline V gene data show CDR1 as SNHLY and CDR2 as FYNNEI. This CDR3 spans 15 amino acids. The V end lost 7 bases, the J end lost 0 bases, and 15 bases lay between the germline ends. The CDR3 DNA sequence: TGTGCCAGCAAAAGAGGGGGGGCCAACCAAGAGACCCAGTACTTC. This translates into CASKRGGANQETQYF.

V gene TRBV6-2 or TRBV6-3 combines with J gene TRBJ1-1; D is undetermined. The CDR3 consists of 13 residues. Germline CDR1 reads MNHEY; CDR2 reads SVGEGT. V was pared by 4 bases and J by 5 bases, with 11 bases between. The DNA of the CDR3 is TGTGCCAGCAGTTGGATAGGATCGACTGAAGCTTTCTTT. Its protein product is CASSWIGSTEAFF.

The CDR3 is CASSLTDRSYEQYF. CDR3 DNA: TGTGCCAGCAGCTTGACTGACCGCTCCTACGAGCAGTACTTC. The V gene is TRBV13, the J gene TRBJ2-7; no firm D call. The CDR3 consists of 14 residues. The germline V gene has CDR1 PRHDT and CDR2 FYEKMQ (reference sequence). Trimming took 3 bases from V and 0 from J, leaving 9 bases between them.

Only a few counts were recorded for this clone. This chain joins TRBV7-2 and TRBJ2-1, with TRBD1 matching 11 bases. Trimming removed 5 bases from V and 12 bases from J; junction bases left unmatched: 18. CDR3 size: 17 residues. The germline V gene has CDR1 SGHTA and CDR2 FQGNSA. The CDR3 sequence: CASSNRPRDRGTQGQFF. The CDR3 region has the DNA TGTGCCAGCAGCAACCGACCTCGGGACAGGGGGACTCAGGGGCAGTTCTTC.

This clone occurred once. The CDR3, as DNA: TGTGCCAGCAGTCGTTCTAGCTCTGGAAACACCATATATTTT. This encodes CASSRSSSGNTIYF. The chain links TRBV6-2 or TRBV6-3 to TRBJ1-3; no definite D call. The length of the CDR3 is 14 residues. Germline lookup yields CDR1 MNHEY and CDR2 SVGEGT. With 5 bases removed from V and 0 bases from J, the gap between germline ends came to 8 bases.

The chain combines TRBV19 with TRBJ1-5, with no clear D. V shed 2 bases and J shed 0 bases, with 11 bases lying between them. There are 16 residues in the CDR3. From germline, CDR1 is LNHDA and CDR2 SQIVND (reference sequence). The CDR3 reads CASSIKGVNSNQPQHF. Written as DNA, the CDR3 is TGTGCCAGTAGTATAAAAGGTGTCAATAGCAATCAGCCCCAGCATTTT.

The chain links TRBV7-8 to TRBJ2-1, with 8 bases matching TRBD1. The CDR3 totals 17 residues. Germline lookup yields CDR1 SGHVS and CDR2 FQNEAQ. The ends lost 5 bases at V and 4 bases at J; junction bases unmatched: 13. The CDR3 coding sequence is TGTGCCAGCAGCCCTAGAGGGGGACAGGTCCTTTACAATGAGCAGTTCTTC. It specifies CASSPRGGQVLYNEQFF.

The CDR3 reads CASSMSGFPVREQYF. In DNA form, the CDR3 reads TGTGCCAGTAGTATGTCAGGGTTCCCTGTACGGGAGCAGTACTTC. J is TRBJ2-7 and V is TRBV19, with D perhaps TRBD1 (5 bases). In germline, CDR1 is LNHDA, CDR2 SQIVND (reference sequence). With 3 bases removed from V and 7 bases from J, the gap between germline ends came to 19 bases. This CDR3 is built from 15 residues.

V usage is TRBV6-6 and J usage is TRBJ2-7; no clear D. The CDR3 length is 12 residues. V gave up 6 bases and J gave up 6 bases, with 12 bases separating them. Germline V lookup: CDR1 MNHNY, CDR2 SVGAGI (reference sequence). The CDR3 loop reads CASSPTAVEQYF. The CDR3 bases are TGTGCCAGCAGCCCGACTGCCGTCGAGCAGTACTTC.